Listed here are 14 T cell receptor beta chains from one sample, sequenced in a study of TIL therapy for anti-PD-1-resistant metastatic lung cancer. The immunoSEQ assay was v3. Clones were read by immunoSEQ multiplex PCR, and TCRdb kept only the in-frame ones, dropping some. The table records approximately 95,000 clones, roughly 65% of them present only once. Specified time point: pre-treatment sample, taken before nivolumab and TIL therapy. Tumor tissue came from excised metastases, mostly pleural nodules or supraclavicular lymph nodes. Material: tumor tissue, obtained at baseline. The receptors stem from a person aged 25 to 85 with non-small cell lung cancer.

J is TRBJ2-3 and V is TRBV6-2 or TRBV6-3; tentatively, D is TRBD2 (6 bases). Trimming removed 1 base from V and 4 bases from J, with 12 bases in between. Germline CDR1 reads MNHEY; CDR2 reads SVGEGT. The CDR3 length is 15 residues. The DNA of the CDR3 is TGTGCCAGCAGTTACTTCCCGGGAGCGGCAGATACGCAGTATTTT. This codes for CASSYFPGAADTQYF.

The chain links TRBV5-1 to TRBJ1-5, with D possibly matching TRBD1 (6 bases). Germline V gene lookup returns CDR1 SGHRS and CDR2 YFSETQ. Trimming removed 3 bases at V and 5 bases at J, with 15 bases between. This CDR3 spans 15 amino acids. CDR3 DNA sequence: TGCGCCAGCAGCTCGGGCGGGGGCAGGGATCAGCCCCAGCATTTT. This encodes CASSSGGGRDQPQHF.

The chain joins TRBV18 to TRBJ2-5; 7 bases align to TRBD1. The CDR3 extends over 13 amino acids. After removal of 4 bases from V and 2 bases from J, the junction contained 1 base not matched to a gene. Germline CDR1 reads KGHSH; CDR2 reads LQKENI. The CDR3 coding sequence is TGTGCCAGCTCACGACAGGGTCAAGAGACCCAGTACTTC. Its protein is CASSRQGQETQYF.

The chain combines TRBV15 with TRBJ2-5, with TRBD2 identical over 8 bases. The CDR3 covers 15 residues. Germline lookup yields CDR1 LNHNV and CDR2 YYDKDF (reference sequence). Losses at the gene ends were 0 bases for V and 3 bases for J; bases not matched to a gene: 3. For the CDR3, the DNA is TGTGCCACCAGCAGAGACAGAGCGGGGGAAGAGACCCAGTACTTC. This codes for CATSRDRAGEETQYF.

The chain employs TRBV3-1 (or the pseudogene TRBV3-2) and TRBJ1-1, with a possible D match to TRBD1 (6 bases). This CDR3 has 14 residues. The V gene lost 5 bases and the J gene lost 4 bases, with 14 bases spanning the gap. Looked up from germline, CDR1 is LGHDT and CDR2 is YNNKEL (reference sequence). As DNA, the CDR3 is TGTGCCAGCAGCAGAGGGGGGCGCGCCACTGAAGCTTTCTTT. Its translation: CASSRGGRATEAFF.

This clone was seen just once. The chain is built from TRBV30 and TRBJ2-2, with D perhaps matching TRBD1 (5 bases). There are 13 residues in the CDR3. V was shortened by 4 bases and J by 5 bases, with 11 bases between the two germline ends. The germline V gene has CDR1 GTSNPN and CDR2 SVGIG (reference sequence). The CDR3 nucleotides read TGTGCCTGGAACCCCCGACAGACCGGGGAGCTGTTTTTT. Encoded protein: CAWNPRQTGELFF.

This rearrangement joins TRBV5-1 to TRBJ2-1; TRBD2 agrees at 7 bases. The CDR3 consists of 14 residues. The junction had 6 bases not matched to a gene; V was cut back by 0 bases and J by 9 bases. Germline CDR1 and CDR2: SGHRS and YFSETQ. The CDR3 DNA follows: TGCGCCAGCAGCTTGGCGGCGGGAGTTTCTGAGCAGTTCTTC. Encoded protein: CASSLAAGVSEQFF.

The table lists this clone with a few counts. This sequence joins TRBV24-1 and TRBJ2-6; D not certain. This CDR3 comprises 15 residues. The germline V and J ends were trimmed by 4 bases and 0 bases, with 6 bases remaining between them. The germline CDR1 and CDR2 sequences are KGHDR and SFDVKD. This CDR3 reads CATSDRTSGANVLTF. For the CDR3, the DNA is TGTGCCACCAGTGACAGGACCTCTGGGGCCAACGTCCTGACTTTC.

V usage is TRBV10-1 and J usage is TRBJ2-7; possibly TRBD1 for D (6 bases). This CDR3 has 19 amino acids. From germline, CDR1 is WNHNN and CDR2 SYGVQD (reference sequence). V lost 2 bases to trimming and J lost 0 bases, with 23 bases between them. The CDR3 sequence is CASSEGLVTRTASSYEQYF. CDR3 in DNA: TGCGCCAGCAGTGAGGGTTTGGTCACAAGGACAGCAAGCTCCTACGAGCAGTACTTC.

This clone has a handful of counts. The J gene is TRBJ1-1, the V gene TRBV5-4; D not resolved. V was cut by 0 bases and J by 0 bases, with 6 bases left in between. In germline, CDR1 is SGHNT, CDR2 YYREEE (reference sequence). The length of the CDR3 is 14 residues. The CDR3 spells CASSLGALNTEAFF. In nucleotides, the CDR3 is TGTGCCAGCAGCTTGGGGGCCCTGAACACTGAAGCTTTCTTT.

At least ten counts were recorded for this clone. The CDR3 DNA reads TGTGCCACCAGCAGAAGAACGGGGTGGCGAGCCGGGGAGCTGTTTTTT. Translated: CATSRRTGWRAGELFF. This chain links TRBV15 with TRBJ2-2, with D possibly being TRBD2 (5 bases). V lost 2 bases, J lost 6 bases, and 16 bases lay in between. Germline CDR1 is LNHNV and CDR2 is YYDKDF (reference sequence). There are 16 residues in the CDR3.

The V gene is TRBV5-8, the J gene TRBJ1-1; D is unresolved. Between the trimmed V and J ends, which lost 0 bases and 5 bases, there was a span of 11 bases. CDR1 and CDR2 from the germline V gene are SGHTS and YDEGEE. This CDR3 has 14 amino acids. The CDR3 DNA reads as TGTGCCAGCAGCTTGGTCGAGGGTTATACTGAAGCTTTCTTT. It translates to CASSLVEGYTEAFF.

Note on this clone: Other DNA variants within this sample encode the same CDR3. This chain joins TRBV7-2 and TRBJ1-2; tentative D call: TRBD1 (5 bases). CDR3 length equals 12 residues. Per germline, CDR1 SGHTA and CDR2 FQGNSA. Trimming stripped 1 base from V and 8 bases from J, with 8 bases between. In DNA form, the CDR3 reads TGTGCCAGCAGCTTAGAAGGACACGGCTACACCTTC. It is translated as CASSLEGHGYTF.

The V call is TRBV7-2, the J call TRBJ2-5; TRBD1 matches at 7 bases. The CDR3 covers 13 residues. Per germline, CDR1 SGHTA and CDR2 FQGNSA. J gave up 5 bases and V 4 bases, and 4 bases lay outside the gene matches. CDR3 sequence: CASSWGQWETQYF. The DNA for the CDR3 is TGTGCCAGCAGCTGGGGACAGTGGGAGACCCAGTACTTC.